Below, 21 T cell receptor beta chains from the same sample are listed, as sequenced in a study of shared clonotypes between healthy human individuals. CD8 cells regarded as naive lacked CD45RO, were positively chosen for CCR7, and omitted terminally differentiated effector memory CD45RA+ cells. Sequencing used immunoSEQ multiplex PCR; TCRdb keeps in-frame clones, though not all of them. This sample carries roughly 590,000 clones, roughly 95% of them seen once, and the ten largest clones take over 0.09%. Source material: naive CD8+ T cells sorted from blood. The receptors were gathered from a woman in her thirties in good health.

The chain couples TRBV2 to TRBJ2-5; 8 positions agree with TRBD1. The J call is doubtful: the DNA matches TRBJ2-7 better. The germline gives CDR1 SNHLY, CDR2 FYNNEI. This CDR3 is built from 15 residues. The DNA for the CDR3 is TGTGCCAGCAGTGAAGTCAGGACAGGGTACCACGAGCAGTACTTC. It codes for CASSEVRTGYHEQYF.

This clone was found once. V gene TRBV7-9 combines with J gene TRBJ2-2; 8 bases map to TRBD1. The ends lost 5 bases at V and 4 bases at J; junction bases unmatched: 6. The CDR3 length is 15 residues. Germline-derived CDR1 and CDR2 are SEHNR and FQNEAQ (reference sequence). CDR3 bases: TGTGCCAGCAGCCCAACAGGGGGTCTCACCGGGGAGCTGTTTTTT. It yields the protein CASSPTGGLTGELFF.

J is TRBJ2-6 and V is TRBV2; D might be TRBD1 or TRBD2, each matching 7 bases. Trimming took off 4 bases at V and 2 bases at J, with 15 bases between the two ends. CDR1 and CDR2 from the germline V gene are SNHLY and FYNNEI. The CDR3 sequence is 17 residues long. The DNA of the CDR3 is TGTGCCAGCAGTGGGAGGGGAGGGGGCGCTGGGGCCAACGTCCTGACTTTC. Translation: CASSGRGGGAGANVLTF.

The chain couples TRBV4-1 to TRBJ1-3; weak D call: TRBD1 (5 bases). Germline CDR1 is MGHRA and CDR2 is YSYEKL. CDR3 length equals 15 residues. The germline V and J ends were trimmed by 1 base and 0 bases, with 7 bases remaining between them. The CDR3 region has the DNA TGCGCCAGCAGCCAAGTTGGGGGCTCTGGAAACACCATATATTTT. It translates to CASSQVGGSGNTIYF.

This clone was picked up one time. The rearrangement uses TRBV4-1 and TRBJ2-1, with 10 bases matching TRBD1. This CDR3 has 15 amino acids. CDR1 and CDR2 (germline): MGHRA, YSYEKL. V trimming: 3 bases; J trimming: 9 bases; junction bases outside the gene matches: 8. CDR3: CASSQRDRGYVEQFF. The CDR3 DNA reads TGCGCCAGCAGCCAGCGGGACAGGGGTTATGTTGAGCAGTTCTTC.

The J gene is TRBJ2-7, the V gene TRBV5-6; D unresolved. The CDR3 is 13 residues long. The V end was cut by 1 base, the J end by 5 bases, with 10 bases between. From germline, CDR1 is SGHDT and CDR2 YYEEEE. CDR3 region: CASSLSGSNEQYF. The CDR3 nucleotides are TGTGCCAGCAGCTTGTCGGGCTCAAACGAGCAGTACTTC.

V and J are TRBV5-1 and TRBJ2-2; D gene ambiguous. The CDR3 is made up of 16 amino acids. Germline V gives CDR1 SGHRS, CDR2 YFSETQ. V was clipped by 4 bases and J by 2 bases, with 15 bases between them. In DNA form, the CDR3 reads TGCGCCAGCAGCCTCCGACGGTTTTCTAACACCGGGGAGCTGTTTTTT. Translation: CASSLRRFSNTGELFF.

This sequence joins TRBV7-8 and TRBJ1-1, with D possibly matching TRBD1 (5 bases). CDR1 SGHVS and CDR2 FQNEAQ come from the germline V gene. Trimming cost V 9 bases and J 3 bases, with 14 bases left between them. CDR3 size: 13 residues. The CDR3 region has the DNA TGTGCCAGTGCAGGGTCATGGGACACTGAAGCTTTCTTT. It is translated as CASAGSWDTEAFF.

The CDR3 DNA reads as TGTGCCAGCAGCTACGACAAGGGTAGAGACACCGGGGAGCTGTTTTTT. Translating gives CASSYDKGRDTGELFF. This chain links TRBV6-5 with TRBJ2-2, with unresolved D. Germline CDR1 MNHEY, CDR2 SVGAGI. This CDR3 contains 16 residues. The V and J ends lost 6 bases and 3 bases respectively, with 17 bases between them.

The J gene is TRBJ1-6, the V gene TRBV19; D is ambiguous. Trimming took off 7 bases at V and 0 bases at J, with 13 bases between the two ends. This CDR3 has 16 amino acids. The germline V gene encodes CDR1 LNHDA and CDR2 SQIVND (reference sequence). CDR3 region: CASTPAGSSYNSPLHF. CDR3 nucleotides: TGTGCCAGTACCCCCGCGGGGAGCTCCTATAATTCACCCCTCCACTTT.

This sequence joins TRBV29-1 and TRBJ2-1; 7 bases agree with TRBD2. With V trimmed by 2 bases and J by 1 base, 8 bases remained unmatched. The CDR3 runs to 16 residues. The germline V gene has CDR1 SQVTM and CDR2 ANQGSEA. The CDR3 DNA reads TGCAGCGTTGAATGGGCGGAACTAGCGTCCTACAATGAGCAGTTCTTC. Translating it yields CSVEWAELASYNEQFF.

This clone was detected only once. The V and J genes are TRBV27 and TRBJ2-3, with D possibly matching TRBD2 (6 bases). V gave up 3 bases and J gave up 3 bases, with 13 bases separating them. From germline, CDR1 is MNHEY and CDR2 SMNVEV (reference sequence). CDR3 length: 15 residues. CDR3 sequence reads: CASSFASGRTDTQYF. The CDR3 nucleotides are TGTGCCAGCAGTTTCGCCAGTGGGAGGACAGATACGCAGTATTTT.

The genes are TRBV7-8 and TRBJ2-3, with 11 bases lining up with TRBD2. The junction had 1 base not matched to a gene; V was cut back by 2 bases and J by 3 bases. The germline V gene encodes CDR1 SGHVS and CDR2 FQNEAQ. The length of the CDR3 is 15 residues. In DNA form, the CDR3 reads TGTGCCAGCAGCTTAACTAGCGGGAGTACAGATACGCAGTATTTT. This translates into CASSLTSGSTDTQYF.

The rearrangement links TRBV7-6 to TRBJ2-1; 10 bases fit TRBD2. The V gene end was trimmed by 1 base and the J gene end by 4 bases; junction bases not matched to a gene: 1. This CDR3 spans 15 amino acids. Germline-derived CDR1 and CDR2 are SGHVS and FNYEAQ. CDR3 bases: TGTGCCAGCAGCTTAGAACTAGCGGGGTACAATGAGCAGTTCTTC. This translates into CASSLELAGYNEQFF.

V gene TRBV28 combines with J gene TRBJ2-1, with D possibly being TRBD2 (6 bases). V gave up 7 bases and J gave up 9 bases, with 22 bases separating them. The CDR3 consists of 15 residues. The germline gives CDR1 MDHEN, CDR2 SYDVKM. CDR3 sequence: CASIPRIGRSPEQFF. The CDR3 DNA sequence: TGTGCCAGCATCCCAAGGATCGGGAGATCACCTGAGCAGTTCTTC.

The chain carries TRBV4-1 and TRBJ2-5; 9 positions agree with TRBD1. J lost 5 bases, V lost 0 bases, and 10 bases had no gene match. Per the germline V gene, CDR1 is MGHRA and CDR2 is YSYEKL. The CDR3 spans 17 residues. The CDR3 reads CASSQEGQGASSETQYF. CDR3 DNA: TGCGCCAGCAGCCAAGAGGGACAGGGAGCATCCTCGGAGACCCAGTACTTC.

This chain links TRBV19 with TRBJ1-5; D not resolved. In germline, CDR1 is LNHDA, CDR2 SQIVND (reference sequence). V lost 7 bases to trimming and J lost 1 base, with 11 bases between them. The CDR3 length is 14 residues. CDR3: CASTPADSNQPQHF. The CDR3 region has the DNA TGTGCCAGTACCCCAGCGGACAGCAATCAGCCCCAGCATTTT. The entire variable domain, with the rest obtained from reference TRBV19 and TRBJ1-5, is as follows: DGGITQSPKYLFRKEGQNVTLSCEQNLNHDAMYWYRQDPGQGLRLIYYSQIVNDFQKGDIAEGYSVSREKKESFPLTVTSAQKNPTAFYLCASTPADSNQPQHFGDGTRLSIL.

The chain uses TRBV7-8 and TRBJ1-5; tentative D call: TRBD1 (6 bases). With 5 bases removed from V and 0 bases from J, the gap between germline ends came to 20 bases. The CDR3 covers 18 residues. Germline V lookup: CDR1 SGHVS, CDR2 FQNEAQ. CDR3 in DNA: TGTGCCAGCAGCCCAGGCGCAGGGGCCCATTATAGCAATCAGCCCCAGCATTTT. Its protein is CASSPGAGAHYSNQPQHF.

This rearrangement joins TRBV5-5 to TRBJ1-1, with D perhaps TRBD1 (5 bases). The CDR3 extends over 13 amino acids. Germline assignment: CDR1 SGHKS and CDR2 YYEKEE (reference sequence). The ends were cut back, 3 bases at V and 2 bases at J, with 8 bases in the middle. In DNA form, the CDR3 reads TGTGCCAGCAGCTCGGGACTAAACACTGAAGCTTTCTTT. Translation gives CASSSGLNTEAFF.

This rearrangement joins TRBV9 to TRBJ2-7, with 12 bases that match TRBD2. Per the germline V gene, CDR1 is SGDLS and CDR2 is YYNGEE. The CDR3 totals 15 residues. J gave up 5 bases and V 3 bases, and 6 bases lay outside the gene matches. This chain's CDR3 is CASSGLAGALHEQYF. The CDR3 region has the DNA TGTGCCAGCAGCGGACTAGCGGGAGCTCTCCACGAGCAGTACTTC.

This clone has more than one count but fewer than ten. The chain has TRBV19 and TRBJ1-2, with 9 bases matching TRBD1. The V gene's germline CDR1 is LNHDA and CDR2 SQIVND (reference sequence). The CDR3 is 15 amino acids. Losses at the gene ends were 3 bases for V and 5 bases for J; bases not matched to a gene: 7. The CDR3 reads CASSIYSGTGYGYTF. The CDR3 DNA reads TGTGCCAGTAGTATTTATTCCGGGACAGGGTATGGCTACACCTTC.